One and the same sample provided the 32 T cell receptor beta chains below, sequenced in a study of blood T cell repertoires in COVID-19. Some clones are missing from TCRdb's copy, which holds only in-frame ones; the method was immunoSEQ multiplex PCR. The sample has about 58,000 clones, approximately 85% seen once. Sequencing input: peripheral blood. The receptors shown here come from a human donor in a cohort sampled during active COVID-19.

The V call is TRBV15, the J call TRBJ1-5; D remains ambiguous. Germline lookup yields CDR1 LNHNV and CDR2 YYDKDF (reference sequence). The CDR3 is 15 residues long. Trimming stripped 1 base from V and 4 bases from J, with 11 bases between. The CDR3 sequence: CATSRATSGNQPQHF. The CDR3 nucleotides read TGTGCCACCAGCAGAGCGACCTCGGGGAATCAGCCCCAGCATTTT.

The V and J genes are TRBV12-5 and TRBJ2-2, with D possibly being TRBD2 (6 bases). Germline assignment: CDR1 LGHNT and CDR2 FRNRAP. V lost 7 bases, J lost 6 bases, and 15 bases lay in between. This CDR3 spans 14 amino acids. CDR3 DNA: TGTGCTAGTGTTGCATCCGGGAGAGCCGGGGAGCTGTTTTTT. Protein product: CASVASGRAGELFF.

The genes are TRBV24-1 and TRBJ2-1, with 7 bases matching TRBD1. This CDR3 has 19 amino acids. Germline CDR1 reads KGHDR; CDR2 reads SFDVKD. The V segment lost 5 bases and the J segment 1 base; nucleotides outside the gene matches: 16. The CDR3 spells CATSGLQASQGRSYNEQFF. DNA for the CDR3: TGTGCCACCAGTGGTCTTCAAGCCTCACAGGGGAGATCCTACAATGAGCAGTTCTTC.

The chain couples TRBV6-5 to TRBJ2-1; D perhaps matches TRBD1 (6 bases). The CDR3 spans 15 residues. Looked up from germline, CDR1 is MNHEY and CDR2 is SVGAGI. V gave up 7 bases and J gave up 7 bases, with 20 bases separating them. In DNA form, the CDR3 reads TGTGCCAGCAATCCGACAGGTTCTAGTTTGAATGAGCAGTTCTTC. Encoded protein: CASNPTGSSLNEQFF.

The V and J genes are TRBV5-1 and TRBJ2-1, with 8 bases that match TRBD2. Per the germline V gene, CDR1 is SGHRS and CDR2 is YFSETQ. The CDR3 runs to 15 residues. Trimming removed 7 bases from V and 2 bases from J; junction bases left unmatched: 8. This CDR3 reads CASVPIAGTYNEQFF. Written as DNA, the CDR3 is TGCGCCAGCGTACCTATAGCGGGGACCTACAATGAGCAGTTCTTC. Using reference TRBV5-1 and TRBJ2-1 for the parts outside the CDR3, the full variable domain is KAGVTQTPRYLIKTRGQQVTLSCSPISGHRSVSWYQQTPGQGLQFLFEYFSETQRNKGNFPGRFSGRQFSNSRSEMNVSTLELGDSALYLCASVPIAGTYNEQFFGPGTRLTVL.

DNA of the CDR3: TGTGCCACCCAGGGTGACTATGGCTACACCTTC. This gives the protein CATQGDYGYTF. The J gene is TRBJ1-2, the V gene TRBV6-5, with a weak D call TRBD1 (5 bases). The V gene lost 10 bases and the J gene lost 3 bases, with 9 bases spanning the gap. The CDR3 length is 11 residues. The V gene's germline CDR1 is MNHEY and CDR2 SVGAGI.

This chain uses TRBV27 with TRBJ2-7; 10 bases align to TRBD1. With V trimmed by 5 bases and J by 12 bases, 13 bases remained unmatched. The CDR3 consists of 14 residues. Germline loops: CDR1 MNHEY, CDR2 SMNVEV (reference sequence). CDR3 coding DNA: TGTGCCAGCAGTGCGAACCCGGGACAGGGGAATAGGTACTTC. It codes for CASSANPGQGNRYF.

This clone was observed once. V usage is TRBV19 and J usage is TRBJ2-1; 7 bases match TRBD2. The CDR3 spans 15 residues. The junction had 4 bases not matched to a gene; V was cut back by 5 bases and J by 0 bases. Germline-derived CDR1 and CDR2 are LNHDA and SQIVND (reference sequence). Written as DNA, the CDR3 is TGTGCCAGTAGTGGGCTAGCGGCCTCCTACAATGAGCAGTTCTTC. This encodes CASSGLAASYNEQFF.

The CDR3 spells CASSLGAGSDQPQHF. CDR3 in DNA: TGTGCCAGCAGCTTAGGTGCAGGGTCGGATCAGCCCCAGCATTTT. The rearrangement joins TRBV7-9 to TRBJ1-5; D perhaps matches TRBD1 (5 bases). Germline V CDR1 and CDR2: SEHNR, FQNEAQ (reference sequence). With 1 base removed from V and 5 bases from J, the gap between germline ends came to 12 bases. The CDR3 totals 15 residues.

The V and J genes are TRBV5-1 and TRBJ2-1; 7 bases match TRBD2. Germline V gene sequence: CDR1 SGHRS, CDR2 YFSETQ. V dropped 5 bases and J dropped 3; count of bases not matched to a gene: 5. There are 14 residues in the CDR3. CDR3 region: CASSGSGHYNEQFF. The DNA of the CDR3 is TGCGCCAGCAGTGGTAGCGGGCACTACAATGAGCAGTTCTTC.

This rearrangement joins TRBV6-6 to TRBJ2-5; tentative D call: TRBD1 (6 bases). Trimming removed 8 bases from V and 4 bases from J, with 11 bases in between. Germline V gene lookup returns CDR1 MNHNY and CDR2 SVGAGI (reference sequence). The CDR3 length is 12 residues. CDR3 amino acids: CASRRGVETQYF. DNA for the CDR3: TGTGCCAGCCGCAGGGGCGTAGAGACCCAGTACTTC.

In regard to this clone: One end of the junction is discordant with germline, which a read error may explain. The rearrangement links TRBV10-3 to TRBJ2-2; 9 bases line up with TRBD1. CDR3 length equals 14 residues. Germline loops: CDR1 ENHRY, CDR2 SYGVKD. DNA for the CDR3: TGTGCCATCAGAGGACAGGGGAACAACGGGGAGCTGTTTTTT. Its protein product is CAIRGQGNNGELFF.

V and J are TRBV5-4 and TRBJ1-2; TRBD1 agrees at 10 bases. Germline V gene data show CDR1 as SGHNT and CDR2 as YYREEE (reference sequence). The CDR3 is 16 residues long. Germline trimming cut 3 bases from V and 7 bases from J; bases unmatched to any gene: 12. The CDR3 sequence: CASSSYGQDRGTGYTF. CDR3 nucleotides: TGTGCCAGCAGCTCGTACGGGCAGGACAGGGGGACTGGCTACACCTTC.

This clone showed up just a few times. The chain recombines TRBV3-1 (or the pseudogene TRBV3-2) with TRBJ2-4; D not resolved. Germline CDR1 is LGHDT and CDR2 is YNNKEL (reference sequence). The germline V and J ends were trimmed by 2 bases and 4 bases, with 6 bases remaining between them. The CDR3 contains 13 residues. CDR3 sequence (DNA): TGTGCCAGCAGCCAATCAGGAAAAAACATTCAGTACTTC. Translated: CASSQSGKNIQYF.

This clone was picked up a small number of times. This chain connects TRBV19 to TRBJ2-7; D is possibly TRBD2 (6 bases). This CDR3 has 14 residues. V was shortened by 6 bases and J by 3 bases, with 15 bases between the two germline ends. Germline CDR1 reads LNHDA; CDR2 reads SQIVND (reference sequence). DNA of the CDR3: TGTGCCAGTAGGGCTAGCGCGCTTTACTACGAGCAGTACTTC. It specifies CASRASALYYEQYF.

This sequence joins TRBV18 and TRBJ1-2, with D possibly matching TRBD1 (6 bases). This CDR3 region has 14 residues. Per germline, CDR1 KGHSH and CDR2 LQKENI. V shed 3 bases and J shed 6 bases, with 14 bases lying between them. The CDR3 nucleotides are TGTGCCAGCTCACCCAGACAGGATCAGGATGGCTACACCTTC. It codes for CASSPRQDQDGYTF.

The chain uses TRBV7-9 and TRBJ2-7; the D is unclear. Per germline, CDR1 SEHNR and CDR2 FQNEAQ (reference sequence). Trimming shortened V by 1 base and J by 6 bases, and 7 bases separated the two germline ends. This CDR3 contains 12 residues. The CDR3 coding sequence is TGTGCCAGCAGCTTAGTATGGAGCGAGCAGTACTTC. Protein product: CASSLVWSEQYF.

The chain carries TRBV5-1 and TRBJ1-1, with D hard to call. In germline, CDR1 is SGHRS, CDR2 YFSETQ. V shed 4 bases and J shed 4 bases, with 14 bases lying between them. There are 14 residues in the CDR3. DNA for the CDR3: TGCGCCAGCAGCCTTCCTGCGACGGGCACTGAAGCTTTCTTT. Translation: CASSLPATGTEAFF.

The chain combines TRBV6-6 with TRBJ1-5; D is ambiguous. V was cut by 2 bases and J by 2 bases, with 4 bases left in between. This CDR3 is built from 13 residues. CDR1 is MNHNY and CDR2 is SVGAGI in the germline V gene (reference sequence). CDR3 residues: CASSYPGNQPQHF. Written as DNA, the CDR3 is TGTGCCAGCAGTTACCCGGGCAATCAGCCCCAGCATTTT.

The chain uses TRBV11-2 and TRBJ2-5, with D hard to call. The V gene's germline CDR1 is SGHAT and CDR2 FQNNGV. This CDR3 contains 15 residues. The V gene lost 1 base and the J gene lost 1 base, with 10 bases spanning the gap. The DNA of the CDR3 is TGTGCCAGCAGCTTAGTAGGCGGCAGCCAAGAGACCCAGTACTTC. It translates to CASSLVGGSQETQYF.

This chain links TRBV6-2 or TRBV6-3 with TRBJ1-6; D call uncertain. V dropped 2 bases and J dropped 3 bases, with 20 bases sitting between them. This CDR3 spans 19 amino acids. Germline-derived CDR1 and CDR2 are MNHEY and SVGEGT. CDR3 bases: TGTGCCAGCAGTTACAGTGGCGGGAGAATATCCTACTATAATTCACCCCTCCACTTT. The encoded protein is CASSYSGGRISYYNSPLHF.

This chain joins TRBV6-5 and TRBJ1-5; D gene uncertain. The CDR3 contains 16 residues. Germline-derived CDR1 and CDR2 are MNHEY and SVGAGI. With 0 bases removed from V and 0 bases from J, the gap between germline ends came to 9 bases. The CDR3 loop is CASSYSRWASNQPQHF. The DNA for the CDR3 is TGTGCCAGCAGTTACTCTAGGTGGGCTAGCAATCAGCCCCAGCATTTT.

V and J are TRBV7-2 and TRBJ1-1; maybe TRBD1 (6 bases). Germline lookup yields CDR1 SGHTA and CDR2 FQGNSA. The CDR3 has 17 residues. V dropped 4 bases and J dropped 4 bases, with 22 bases sitting between them. CDR3 DNA sequence: TGTGCCAGCAGCTCATTTTGGGGGGGGCTGAGTAGCACTGAAGCTTTCTTT. Protein product: CASSSFWGGLSSTEAFF.

This chain uses TRBV5-4 with TRBJ1-3; D is unclear. The germline V gene encodes CDR1 SGHNT and CDR2 YYREEE (reference sequence). This CDR3 is built from 16 residues. V lost 4 bases, J lost 4 bases, and 18 bases lay in between. The CDR3 DNA sequence: TGTGCCAGCAGCCTCACGGGAGCGACGCGCGGAAACACCATATATTTT. It yields the protein CASSLTGATRGNTIYF.

CDR3 residues: CASSTGLAGASDEQFF. In DNA form, the CDR3 reads TGCGCCAGCAGCACAGGACTAGCGGGAGCTTCGGATGAGCAGTTCTTC. The chain uses TRBV5-1 and TRBJ2-1, with TRBD2 identical over 13 bases. Germline CDR1 reads SGHRS; CDR2 reads YFSETQ. The CDR3 has 16 amino acids. Germline trimming cut 4 bases from V and 8 bases from J; bases unmatched to any gene: 9.

The genes are TRBV11-2 and TRBJ2-7; no reliable D call. CDR1 is SGHAT, CDR2 FQNNGV, per germline. Trimming removed 2 bases at V and 0 bases at J, with 8 bases between. The CDR3 runs 14 residues. CDR3 sequence: CASSLIQNSYEQYF. The CDR3 nucleotides are TGTGCCAGCAGCTTAATACAAAACTCCTACGAGCAGTACTTC. Filled out from reference TRBV11-2 and TRBJ2-7, the complete variable domain reads EAGVAQSPRYKIIEKRQSVAFWCNPISGHATLYWYQQILGQGPKLLIQFQNNGVVDDSQLPKDRFSAERLKGVDSTLKIQPAKLEDSAVYLCASSLIQNSYEQYFGPGTRLTVT.

The chain couples TRBV27 to TRBJ1-5, with D possibly matching TRBD1 (5 bases). CDR1 and CDR2 (germline): MNHEY, SMNVEV (reference sequence). V lost 1 base and J lost 5, with 12 bases in between. The CDR3 covers 15 residues. CDR3 amino acids: CASSLLGGGHQPQHF. The CDR3 DNA sequence: TGTGCCAGCAGTTTATTGGGGGGAGGGCATCAGCCCCAGCATTTT.

The J gene is TRBJ1-5, the V gene TRBV7-2; a weak D match, TRBD1 (6 bases). V lost 5 bases and J lost 1, with 15 bases in between. The CDR3 runs to 16 residues. Per the germline V gene, CDR1 is SGHTA and CDR2 is FQGNSA. CDR3 in amino acids: CASSRWGTQSNQPQHF. The CDR3 nucleotides read TGTGCCAGCAGCCGGTGGGGGACACAGAGCAATCAGCCCCAGCATTTT.

The chain joins TRBV19 to TRBJ1-2, with D possibly TRBD1 on 6 matching bases. Trimming cost V 3 bases and J 4 bases, with 15 bases left between them. The germline V gene has CDR1 LNHDA and CDR2 SQIVND (reference sequence). The CDR3 has 15 amino acids. The CDR3 is CASSIPQGVIYGYTF. The CDR3 DNA reads as TGTGCCAGTAGTATTCCACAGGGAGTAATCTATGGCTACACCTTC.

This rearrangement joins TRBV18 to TRBJ1-3, with a weak D call TRBD1 (6 bases). Germline V gene lookup returns CDR1 KGHSH and CDR2 LQKENI. There are 16 residues in the CDR3. V was pared by 3 bases and J by 0 bases, with 12 bases between. The CDR3 DNA reads TGTGCCAGCTCACCGGGGACACTAAGCTCTGGAAACACCATATATTTT. This translates into CASSPGTLSSGNTIYF.

The chain joins TRBV11-2 to TRBJ2-3; possibly TRBD1 for D (6 bases). CDR3 length equals 16 residues. Germline CDR1 SGHAT, CDR2 FQNNGV. The germline V and J ends were trimmed by 0 bases and 7 bases, with 17 bases remaining between them. In nucleotides, the CDR3 is TGTGCCAGCAGCTTAGATGTGGGGGCCCGACCCCATACGCAGTATTTT. Protein sequence: CASSLDVGARPHTQYF.

The CDR3 region has the DNA TGTGCCAGCAGCTTGGTGGGGGCGTCCGGAAACACCATATATTTT. It is translated as CASSLVGASGNTIYF. The chain employs TRBV5-4 and TRBJ1-3; weak D call: TRBD1 (6 bases). The ends were cut back, 0 bases at V and 4 bases at J, with 11 bases in the middle. Germline values: CDR1 SGHNT, CDR2 YYREEE (reference sequence). There are 15 residues in the CDR3.